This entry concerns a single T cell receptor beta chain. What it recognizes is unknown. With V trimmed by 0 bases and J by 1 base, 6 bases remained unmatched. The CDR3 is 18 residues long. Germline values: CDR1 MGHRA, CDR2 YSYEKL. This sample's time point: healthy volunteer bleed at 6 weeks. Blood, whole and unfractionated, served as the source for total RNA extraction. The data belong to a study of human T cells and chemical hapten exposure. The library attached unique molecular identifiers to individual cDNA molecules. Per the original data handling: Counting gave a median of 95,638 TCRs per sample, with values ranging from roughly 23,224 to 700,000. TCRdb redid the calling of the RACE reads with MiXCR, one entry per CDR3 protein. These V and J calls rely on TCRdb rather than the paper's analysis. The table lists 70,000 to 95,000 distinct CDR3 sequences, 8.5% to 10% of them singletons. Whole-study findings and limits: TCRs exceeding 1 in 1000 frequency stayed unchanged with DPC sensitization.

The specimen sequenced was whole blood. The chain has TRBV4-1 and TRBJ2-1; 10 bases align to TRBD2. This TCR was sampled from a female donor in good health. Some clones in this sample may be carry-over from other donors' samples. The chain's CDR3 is CASSQEIAGGPSYNEQFF. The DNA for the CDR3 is TGCGCCAGCAGCCAAGAGATAGCGGGGGGCCCTTCCTACAATGAGCAGTTCTTC.